This TCR beta chain was sequenced for a study of monozygotic twins with inflammatory bowel disease. Germline-derived CDR1 and CDR2 are SGDLS and YYNGEE. CDR3 size: 14 residues. TCRdb re-called the 5' RACE reads and gives one entry per CDR3 protein, without DNA. The ten top clones account for under 2.5%, within a sample of approximately 140,000 distinct CDR3 sequences. Sample: blood. The chain couples TRBV9 to TRBJ2-3. This sequence was found in a human donor with ulcerative colitis or Crohn's disease, or a healthy co-twin of an affected twin (not recorded which). CDR3 amino acids: CASSERGYTDTQYF.